This TCR beta chain was sequenced for a study of blood T cells in healthy people across ages. The CDR3 totals 13 residues. V shed 6 bases, J shed 1 base, and the junction held 5 bases outside the gene matches. Germline assignment: CDR1 DFQATT and CDR2 SNEGSKA (reference sequence). In each sample, at least 6.5 million PBMCs were isolated. A second PCR, run for roughly 7 to 11 cycles, used a sample-barcoded 5' primer plus a J-beta primer mix. TCRdb re-called the 5' RACE reads with MiXCR, one entry per CDR3 protein. The profile shows approximately 810,000 distinct CDR3 sequences, around 34% of them singletons.

The sequencing input was blood. The clonotype was recovered from a man younger than 30 in good health. The rearrangement joins TRBV20-1 to TRBJ2-5, with 7 nucleotides matching TRBD2. In nucleotides, the CDR3 is TGCAGTGCAGGGTCTAGCGGCCAAGAGACCCAGTACTTC. This translates into CSAGSSGQETQYF.